The text below deals with one TCR beta chain. Measured with immunoSEQ multiplex PCR; TCRdb has only the in-frame clones, and not every one. Here the sample spans 550,000 to 850,000 clones, under 80% being singletons. This record belongs to a study of shared clonotypes between healthy human individuals. The CDR3 runs to 15 residues. Germline assignment: CDR1 MNHNY and CDR2 SVGAGI (reference sequence). Trimming shortened V by 6 bases and J by 4 bases, and 18 bases separated the two germline ends. The receptor was isolated from a woman under 40 in good health. Sample: memory CD4+ T cells sorted from blood. Subset in this sample: CD45RA-negative fraction. The J gene is TRBJ1-2, the V gene TRBV6-6; D not certain. As DNA, the CDR3 is TGTGCCAGCAGCCATTTCCTGGAGTTCAGCTATGGCTACACCTTC. Residues: CASSHFLEFSYGYTF.